This T cell receptor beta chain appears in the sequencing data of a study of T cell responses to AZD1222 COVID-19 vaccine. Sequenced by immunoSEQ multiplex PCR; TCRdb stores in-frame clones only, minus some. The sample holds roughly 120,000 clones; approximately 85% are singletons and the top ten take 9.4%. In this sample, this clone turned up once. The CDR3 is 15 amino acids. Per the germline V gene, CDR1 is SGHTA and CDR2 is FQGNSA. V lost 4 bases to trimming and J lost 4 bases; unmatched junction nucleotides: 4. The sequencing used peripheral blood, collected on day 0 of AZD1222 vaccination. This chain links TRBV7-2 with TRBJ1-2; 12 bases align to TRBD1. The TCR sequence derives from an adult in good health. The CDR3 here is CASSSGTGGGYGYTF. CDR3 bases: TGTGCCAGCAGCTCAGGGACAGGGGGCGGCTATGGCTACACCTTC.